The clone carrying this TCR beta chain has at least ten counts. Its target is not known. Bone marrow was sampled from every patient at the time of active disease. This specimen belongs to a study of read filtering for tumor transcriptome and immune sequencing. The overall study: By R-ISS, stages I, II and III held approximately 8, 16 and 7 patients. RNA-seq yielded only about 75 to 1,400 TCR reads, IR-seq about 4 to 10.27 million. The study, taken as a whole, reports: IR-seq captured clonotypes deeper and more reliably than RNA-seq.

The library was built from roughly 400 ng RNA with molecular barcoded adaptors for alpha/delta and beta/gamma chains. TCRdb analysed the reads with MiXCR anew, one entry per CDR3 protein. The data hold about 39,000 distinct CDR3 sequences, with over 11% observed a single time. V lost 1 base and J lost 6, with 13 bases in between. The length of the CDR3 is 13 residues. Germline V gene lookup returns CDR1 SQVTM and CDR2 ANQGSEA. The sequenced sample was a population of CD138-negative cells sorted from bone marrow. The chain links TRBV29-1 to TRBJ2-7, with D perhaps TRBD1 (6 bases). This sequence originates from a donor over 35 with multiple myeloma. CDR3 coding DNA: TGCAGCGTTGAAGGCCACAGGGCTAGCGAGCAGTACTTC. Translated, it gives CSVEGHRASEQYF.